This TCR beta chain was captured by sequencing in a study of beta chain features in type 1 diabetes. Whole-study results and caveats: Individuals with type 1 diabetes displayed fewer insertions and more deletions at VDJ junctions.

The germline V and J ends were trimmed by 4 bases and 5 bases, with 14 bases remaining between them. The CDR3 covers 14 residues. Germline V lookup: CDR1 SNHLY, CDR2 FYNNEI. This clone was detected a few times. The antigen is unknown. Expressed TCRB transcripts got sequenced, as all isolated RNA was reverse transcribed. Data came from immunoSEQ multiplex PCR; TCRdb stores just in-frame clones and leaves some out. The data show 350,000 to 450,000 clones, around 15% seen once. The chain recombines TRBV2 with TRBJ1-1; D might be TRBD1 (5 bases). This clonotype was obtained from a woman aged 18-30 years in good health. Material: naive CD4+ T cells from blood. CDR3: CASSVIGAETEAFF. For the CDR3, the DNA is TGTGCCAGCAGTGTGATAGGGGCGGAAACTGAAGCTTTCTTT.